The TCR beta chain described here comes from a study of T-cell memory formation after mild COVID-19. On the study more broadly: Largely, the TCR clusters proved donor specific. Study findings and constraints: Cross-reactive memory apparently joined, as some responding clones appeared in pre-infection memory. Second-wave clones peaking on day 37 lacked confirmed SARS-CoV-2 specificity.

CDR3 length: 15 residues. Trimming removed 3 bases at V and 0 bases at J, with 10 bases between. Germline values: CDR1 SGHTA, CDR2 FQGNSA. As to this clonotype: No antigen is known for it.

MiXCR, applied by TCRdb to the 5' RACE reads, yields one record per CDR3 protein. Here the sample spans under 450,000 distinct CDR3 sequences, around a quarter being singletons. This receptor was taken from an adult woman who had mild COVID-19 (a few samples of this study predate the infection). Cell type and time point are not known. The chain carries TRBV7-2 and TRBJ2-3; perhaps TRBD2 as D (5 bases). The sample consisted of PBMCs or a T cell subset sorted from them (not recorded which). The CDR3 DNA follows: TGTGCCAGCAGCTTTACTTGGGAGAGCACAGATACGCAGTATTTT. Amino acids: CASSFTWESTDTQYF.